This T cell receptor beta chain was obtained from a study of T cell changes during pregnancy in multiple sclerosis. Germline V CDR1 and CDR2: SSHAT, FNYEAQ (reference sequence). The CDR3 spans 14 residues. Using immunoSEQ multiplex PCR, the repertoire was profiled, and TCRdb retains in-frame clones only, with some absent. The sample yields 35,000 to 50,000 clones, about nine tenths seen once. About this clone: The junction shows a germline mismatch at one end, possibly a read error.

Sequencing input: PBMCs (not recorded whether the cells were cultured). The clonotype was recovered from a female donor with multiple sclerosis, enrolled in a pregnancy study. The chain carries TRBV7-7 and TRBJ2-2; D gene unclear. The CDR3 DNA reads TGTGCTAGCAGCTTAGTGCCGGACACCGGGGAGCTGTTTTTT. Translating gives CASSLVPDTGELFF.